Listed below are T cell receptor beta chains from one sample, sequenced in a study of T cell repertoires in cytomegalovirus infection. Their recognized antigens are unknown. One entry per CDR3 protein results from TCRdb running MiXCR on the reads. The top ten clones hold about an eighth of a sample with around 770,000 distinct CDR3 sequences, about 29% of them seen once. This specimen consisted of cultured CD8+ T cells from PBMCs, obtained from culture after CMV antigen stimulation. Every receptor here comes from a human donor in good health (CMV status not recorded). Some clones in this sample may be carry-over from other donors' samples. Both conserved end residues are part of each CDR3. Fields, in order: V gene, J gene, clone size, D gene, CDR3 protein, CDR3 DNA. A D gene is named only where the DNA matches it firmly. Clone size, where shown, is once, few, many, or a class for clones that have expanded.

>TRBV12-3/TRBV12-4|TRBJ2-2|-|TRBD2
CASTWVIAGGVNTGELFF
TGTGCCAGCACCTGGGTAATAGCGGGGGGCGTGAACACCGGGGAGCTGTTTTTT
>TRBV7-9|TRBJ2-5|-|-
CASSLNYGETQYF
TGTGCCAGCAGCTTAAATTATGGAGAGACCCAGTACTTC
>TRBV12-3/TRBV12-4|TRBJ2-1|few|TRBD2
CATGERGSSYNEQFF
TGTGCCACAGGGGAGCGGGGGAGCTCCTACAATGAGCAGTTCTTC
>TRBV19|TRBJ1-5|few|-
CASSSSGASNQPQHF
TGTGCCAGTAGTTCCTCCGGGGCTAGCAATCAGCCCCAGCATTTT
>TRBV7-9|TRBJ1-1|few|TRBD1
CASSFTTGEDTEAFF
TGTGCCAGCAGCTTCACGACAGGGGAAGACACTGAAGCTTTCTTT
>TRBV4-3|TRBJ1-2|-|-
CASSQDRRNYGYTF
TGCGCCAGCAGCCAAGACAGGAGAAACTATGGCTACACCTTC
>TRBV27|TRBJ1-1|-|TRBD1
CASRTGVLNTEAFF
TGTGCCAGCAGAACAGGGGTTTTGAACACTGAAGCTTTCTTT
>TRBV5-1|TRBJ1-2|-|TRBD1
CASSSTRTGTNYGYTF
TGCGCCAGCAGCTCGACACGGACAGGGACTAACTATGGCTACACCTTC
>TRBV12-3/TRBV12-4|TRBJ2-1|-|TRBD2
CASSLGLAVFF
TGTGCCAGCAGCTTGGGACTAGCAGTGTTCTTC
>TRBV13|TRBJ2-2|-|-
CASSLDSLNTGELFF
TGTGCCAGCAGCTTGGATAGCCTGAACACCGGGGAGCTGTTTTTT
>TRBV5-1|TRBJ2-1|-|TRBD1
CASTQDRTSSYNEQFF
TGCGCCAGCACCCAGGACAGGACGAGCTCCTACAATGAGCAGTTCTTC
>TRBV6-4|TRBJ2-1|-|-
CASSPQEHNEQFF
TGTGCCAGCAGCCCTCAGGAGCACAATGAGCAGTTCTTC
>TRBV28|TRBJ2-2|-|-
CASASGDSVTGELFF
TGTGCCAGCGCCTCCGGAGACAGTGTCACCGGGGAGCTGTTTTTT
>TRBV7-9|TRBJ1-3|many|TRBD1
CASSDTKTGTAGNTIYF
TGTGCCAGCAGCGACACGAAGACCGGGACAGCTGGAAACACCATATATTTT
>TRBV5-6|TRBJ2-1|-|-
CASSVIPSSYNEQFF
TGTGCCAGCAGCGTTATACCGAGCTCCTACAATGAGCAGTTCTTC
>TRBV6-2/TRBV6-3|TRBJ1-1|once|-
CASTLGRAANTEAFF
TGTGCCAGCACCTTAGGAAGGGCTGCGAACACTGAAGCTTTCTTT
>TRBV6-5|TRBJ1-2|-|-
CASSYSSPGYGYTF
TGTGCCAGCAGTTACTCCTCCCCCGGGTATGGCTACACCTTC
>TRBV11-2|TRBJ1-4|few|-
CASSLEYSSNEKLFF
TGTGCCAGCAGCTTAGAATACAGTTCTAATGAAAAACTGTTTTTT
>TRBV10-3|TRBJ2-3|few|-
CAISVVAGTDTQYF
TGTGCCATCAGTGTCGTAGCGGGCACAGATACGCAGTATTTT
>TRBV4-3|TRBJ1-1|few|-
CASSQEGRVTEAFF
TGCGCCAGCAGCCAAGAGGGAAGGGTGACTGAAGCTTTCTTT
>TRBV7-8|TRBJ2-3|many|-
CASSSPQTTGKSADTQYF
TGTGCCAGCAGCTCCCCCCAAACCACCGGGAAGTCCGCAGATACGCAGTATTTT
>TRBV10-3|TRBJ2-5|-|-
CAIGQGGPQETQYF
TGTGCCATCGGGCAGGGGGGACCCCAAGAGACCCAGTACTTC
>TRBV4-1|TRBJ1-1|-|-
CASSHYQGTEAFF
TGCGCCAGCAGCCACTACCAGGGGACTGAAGCTTTCTTT
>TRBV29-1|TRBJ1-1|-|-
CSVEYGGTEAFF
TGCAGCGTTGAATACGGGGGCACTGAAGCTTTCTTT
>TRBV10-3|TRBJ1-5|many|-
CAISESPDGALNQPQHF
TGTGCCATCAGTGAGTCCCCGGACGGGGCCCTCAATCAGCCCCAGCATTTT
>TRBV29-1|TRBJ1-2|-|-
CSVDMESGEIGVPHTF
TGCAGCGTTGATATGGAGTCAGGGGAAATCGGGGTGCCGCACACCTTC
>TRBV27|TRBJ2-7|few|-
CASSFKGSEQYF
TGTGCCAGCAGTTTTAAAGGGTCCGAGCAGTACTTC
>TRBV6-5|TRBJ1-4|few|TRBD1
CASRLGQGSIEKLFF
TGTGCCAGCAGGCTGGGACAGGGATCGATTGAAAAACTGTTTTTT
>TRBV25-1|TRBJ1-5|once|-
CATPSIGNQPQHF
TGTGCCACCCCCTCCATTGGCAATCAGCCCCAGCATTTT
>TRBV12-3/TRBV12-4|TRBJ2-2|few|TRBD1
CASWGTGNTGELFF
TGTGCCTCCTGGGGGACAGGGAACACCGGGGAGCTGTTTTTT
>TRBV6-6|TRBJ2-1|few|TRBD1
CASLDRELHRSYNEQFF
TGTGCCAGCCTTGACAGGGAATTGCACCGCTCCTACAATGAGCAGTTCTTC
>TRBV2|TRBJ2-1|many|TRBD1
CASSEGKAGQGTNEQFF
TGTGCCAGCAGTGAGGGGAAGGCGGGACAGGGGACCAATGAGCAGTTCTTC
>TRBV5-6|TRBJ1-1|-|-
CASSRGRPAAEAFF
TGTGCCAGCAGCCGGGGACGTCCCGCGGCTGAAGCTTTCTTT
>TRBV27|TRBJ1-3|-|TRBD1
CASSDRDRLSAPSGNTIYF
TGTGCCAGCAGCGACCGGGACAGACTTTCTGCCCCCTCTGGAAACACCATATATTTT
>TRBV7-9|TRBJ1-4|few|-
CASSLSWMGEKLFF
TGTGCCAGCAGCCTCAGCTGGATGGGCGAAAAACTGTTTTTT
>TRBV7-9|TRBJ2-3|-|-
CASSTPSSDGTDTQYF
TGTGCCAGCAGTACCCCTAGTTCGGACGGCACAGATACGCAGTATTTT
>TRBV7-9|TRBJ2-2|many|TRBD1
CASSLHDRDHTGELFF
TGTGCCAGCAGCTTACACGACAGGGACCACACCGGGGAGCTGTTTTTT